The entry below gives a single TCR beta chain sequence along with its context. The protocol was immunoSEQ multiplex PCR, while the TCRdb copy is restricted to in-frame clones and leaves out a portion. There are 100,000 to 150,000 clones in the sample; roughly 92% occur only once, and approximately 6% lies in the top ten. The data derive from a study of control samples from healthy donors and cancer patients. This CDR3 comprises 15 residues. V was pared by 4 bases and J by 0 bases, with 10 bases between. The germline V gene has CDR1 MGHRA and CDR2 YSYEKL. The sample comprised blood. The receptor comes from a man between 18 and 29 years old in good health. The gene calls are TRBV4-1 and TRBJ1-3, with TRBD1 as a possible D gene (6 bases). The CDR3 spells CASSPRTASGNTIYF. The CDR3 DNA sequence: TGCGCCAGCAGCCCGCGGACAGCCTCTGGAAACACCATATATTTT.